This note documents a single TCR beta chain sequence. Original processing notes: Reference gene primer amplification gave estimated nucleated cell counts. The repertoire was sequenced with immunoSEQ multiplex PCR; TCRdb's copy has only in-frame clones and lacks some. Clone size and the V and J calls come from that table; the DNA yielded D and trimming. The sample includes tens of thousands of clones, approximately 90% of them seen just once. These data come from a study of blood T cell repertoires in COVID-19. Study-level background: COVID-19 samples from acute and convalescent phases originated in the United States, Italy and Spain. Nucleic acid was either cDNA or gDNA, and it came from T cells, B-cell-depleted T cells, or PBMCs.

This sequence originates from a woman aged 55-70 years with active COVID-19. Sample: peripheral blood.

This CDR3 is CASSQEAGGLSMGYTF. The CDR3 DNA is TGCGCCAGCAGCCAAGAAGCGGGGGGCCTTAGTATGGGCTACACCTTC. V and J are TRBV4-1 and TRBJ1-2, with D perhaps TRBD1 (6 bases). The CDR3 has 16 amino acids. V was clipped by 0 bases and J by 8 bases, with 19 bases between them. Germline values: CDR1 MGHRA, CDR2 YSYEKL.